A selection of T cell receptor beta chains follows, all from one sample in a study of T cell repertoires in cytomegalovirus infection. Using its own MiXCR run on the reads, TCRdb lists one record per CDR3 protein. Among around 69,000 distinct CDR3 sequences listed, 20% were seen once. Their target antigens are unknown. The specimen comprised CD8+ T cells from cultured PBMCs, sampled from culture after CMV antigen stimulation. The receptors were sampled from a human donor in good health (CMV status not recorded). Some clones in this sample may be carry-over from other donors' samples. CDR3s include the opening cysteine and the closing phenylalanine or tryptophan. The order of the fields is V gene, J gene, clone size, D gene, CDR3 DNA, CDR3 protein. The D gene is left open where the match is weak. Clone sizes are given selectively: once, few, many, or a class where the clone is expanded.

>TRBV4-3|TRBJ1-5|.|TRBD1
TGCGCCAGCAGCCAAATACAGGGGGCCCGAAACAATCAGCCCCAGCATTTT
CASSQIQGARNNQPQHF
>TRBV7-6|TRBJ2-1|many|.
TGTGCCAGCAGCTTCGGGGGAGTCAATGAGCAGTTCTTC
CASSFGGVNEQFF
>TRBV19|TRBJ1-1|.|.
TGTGCCAGTAGTATTATGGCCTTGGGGACTGAAGCTTTCTTT
CASSIMALGTEAFF
>TRBV12-3/TRBV12-4|TRBJ2-1|.|.
TGTGCCAGCAGCCTTATTGTTACTGAGCAGTTCTTC
CASSLIVTEQFF
>TRBV6-5|TRBJ2-1|.|TRBD2
TGTGCCAGCGGGGGGCATAGCGGGGGGACCCGCAGCAATGAGCAGTTCTTC
CASGGHSGGTRSNEQFF
>TRBV24-1|TRBJ1-2|.|.
TGTGCCACCAGTGATTTGTTGAAGGACTATGGCTACACCTTC
CATSDLLKDYGYTF
>TRBV7-9|TRBJ1-2|.|TRBD1
TGTGCCAGCAGCTTAGCAGGGTCAGGGGGCCTTGGCTACACCTTC
CASSLAGSGGLGYTF
>TRBV4-1|TRBJ1-6|.|.
TGCGCCAGCAGCCAAGAACGGTGGGACCTCTATAATTCACCCCTCCACTTT
CASSQERWDLYNSPLHF
>TRBV2|TRBJ2-3|.|TRBD2
TGTGCCAGCAGGCCCCGACTAGCAGCTAGCACAGATACGCAGTATTTT
CASRPRLAASTDTQYF
>TRBV7-7|TRBJ2-3|few|.
TGTGCTAGCAGCTTAGCAACAGGGTCGGGCACAGATACGCAGTATTTT
CASSLATGSGTDTQYF
>TRBV11-1|TRBJ2-1|.|TRBD2
TGTGCCAGCAGCTTCGTTCCAGCGGGGGGATCCTACAATGAGCAGTTCTTC
CASSFVPAGGSYNEQFF
>TRBV7-6|TRBJ2-4|.|TRBD1
TGTGCCAGCAGCGCTGAGACCTGGACAGGGGCCAAAAACATTCAGTACTTC
CASSAETWTGAKNIQYF
>TRBV7-2|TRBJ2-5|.|.
TGTGCCAGCAGCTTAGTAATCCCCACAGTGCGGGAGACCCAGTACTTC
CASSLVIPTVRETQYF
>TRBV4-2|TRBJ2-1|few|.
TGTGCCAGCAGCCAAGGGAGAATAGGGAGCTCCTACAATGAGCAGTTCTTC
CASSQGRIGSSYNEQFF
>TRBV7-8|TRBJ1-1|few|TRBD1
TGTGCCAGCAGCTCAAGGACAGGGCAAGTACTCCGGGCTTTCTTT
CASSSRTGQVLRAFF
>TRBV2|TRBJ2-1|few|TRBD2
TGTGCCACAAAACTAGCGGGGGAGTTGAATGAGCAGTTCTTC
CATKLAGELNEQFF
>TRBV12-3/TRBV12-4|TRBJ2-1|few|.
TGTGCCAGCAGTTCCACAGGTTATGAGCAGTTCTTC
CASSSTGYEQFF
>TRBV4-2|TRBJ2-7|few|.
TGTGCCAGCAGCCATGAGACAGGAACCTACGAGCAGTACTTC
CASSHETGTYEQYF
>TRBV7-2|TRBJ1-5|.|.
TGTGCCAGCAGCTTAGGTGGGCGGGTGCACAATCAGCCCCAGCATTTT
CASSLGGRVHNQPQHF
>TRBV19|TRBJ1-5|.|.
TGTGCCAGTAGTCTAAACATAGCTGCCAATCAGCCCCAGCATTTT
CASSLNIAANQPQHF
>TRBV28|TRBJ2-2|few|TRBD1
TGTGCCAGCAGTTTCCTCCGGACAGGGCCGAACACCGGGGAGCTGTTTTTT
CASSFLRTGPNTGELFF
>TRBV7-2|TRBJ1-1|few|.
TGTGCCAGCAGCTTAAGAGGCGGAGGCGAAGCTTTCTTT
CASSLRGGGEAFF
>TRBV5-6|TRBJ2-7|many|TRBD1
TGTGCCAGCAGCACCGACAGGGGGGTGAAGCGGGAGCAGTACTTC
CASSTDRGVKREQYF
>TRBV7-3|TRBJ2-1|few|TRBD2
TGTGCCAGCAGCTTGGGGTTTAGCGGGGGGGCCTACAATGAGCAGTTCTTC
CASSLGFSGGAYNEQFF
>TRBV4-1|TRBJ2-3|.|.
TGCGCCAGCAGCCAGAGGACAGACTCTGGTACGCAGTATTTT
CASSQRTDSGTQYF
>TRBV7-6|TRBJ1-1|.|.
TGTGCCAGCAGCTTAGAAGGGCCCAACGGGCGCACTGAAGCTTTCTTT
CASSLEGPNGRTEAFF
>TRBV27|TRBJ1-4|few|.
TGTGCCAGCGGGGCCGGCGGGGGCTATGAAAAACTGTTTTTT
CASGAGGGYEKLFF
>TRBV11-2|TRBJ2-7|.|.
TGTGCCAGCAGCCACGACGCGGACGTCAGCTACGAGCAGTACTTC
CASSHDADVSYEQYF
>TRBV6-2/TRBV6-3|TRBJ1-2|few|.
TGTGCCAGCAATCTGAACAGGCGTTCTAACTATGGCTACACCTTC
CASNLNRRSNYGYTF
>TRBV7-2|TRBJ1-4|.|TRBD1
TGTGCCAGCAGCTTTCGTCAGGGGGGTGAAAAACTGTTTTTT
CASSFRQGGEKLFF
>TRBV12-3/TRBV12-4|TRBJ1-5|few|.
TGTGCCAGCAGTGGGAGGACAGTAGGCAGCACCTTCTTCAATCAGCCCCAGCATTTT
CASSGRTVGSTFFNQPQHF
>TRBV7-8|TRBJ1-1|.|.
TGTGCCAGCAGCATTGGACACCCCACTTCCAACCCCGAAGCTTTCTTT
CASSIGHPTSNPEAFF
>TRBV5-4|TRBJ2-3|.|TRBD2
TGTGCCAGCAGCCTACCAAAATCTAGCGGGGGAACGAAGGATACGCAGTATTTT
CASSLPKSSGGTKDTQYF
>TRBV27|TRBJ2-7|few|.
TGTGCCAGCAGTCTTTTGGGGAGACACGAGCAGTACTTC
CASSLLGRHEQYF
>TRBV20-1|TRBJ2-7|few|.
TGCAGCCACAGCGGCCCCAGGGGCGAGCAGTACTTC
CSHSGPRGEQYF
>TRBV27|TRBJ1-2|few|.
TGTGCCAGCAGTTTATTAGCGGGGGACTATGGCTACACCTTC
CASSLLAGDYGYTF
>TRBV27|TRBJ1-2|.|.
TGTGCCAGTTTAGGGAGCGATGGCTACACCTTC
CASLGSDGYTF
>TRBV9|TRBJ1-2|.|.
TGTGCCAGCAGCGTGGCGGACAGTATTAACTATGGCTACACCTTC
CASSVADSINYGYTF
>TRBV12-3/TRBV12-4|TRBJ2-3|few|.
TGTGCCAGCAACCTTGGGGGCATCGATACGCAGTATTTT
CASNLGGIDTQYF
>TRBV7-2|TRBJ2-3|.|TRBD2
TGTGCCAGCAGCCGTACGGGGGGGGGCTCAGATACGCAGTATTTT
CASSRTGGGSDTQYF
>TRBV7-8|TRBJ2-2|.|.
TGTGCCAGCCTACCCCTCGGATTCGCGAACACCGGGGAGCTGTTTTTT
CASLPLGFANTGELFF
>TRBV7-8|TRBJ1-1|few|TRBD1
TGTGCCAGCAGTCCATTAGAGCACAGGGGAGCTTTCTTT
CASSPLEHRGAFF